This entry features one T cell receptor (beta chain) sequence. Repertoires were generated with immunoSEQ multiplex PCR, while TCRdb's copy carries only in-frame clones and drops some. The sample carries 350,000 to 500,000 clones, about 88% recorded once. This specimen belongs to a study of blood T cell repertoires in COVID-19. The V gene's germline CDR1 is SNHLY and CDR2 FYNNEI. CDR3 length: 15 residues. Deletions cut 10 bases from V and 0 bases from J, with 16 bases between. Sequenced sample: PBMCs or T cells enriched from blood (not recorded which). The sequence derives from a woman aged 18-29 years who had been exposed to COVID-19. The chain employs TRBV2 and TRBJ1-5; perhaps TRBD1 as D (6 bases). The CDR3 coding sequence is TGTGCCACCAACCGACAGGAGCATAGCAATCAGCCCCAGCATTTT. This sequence encodes CATNRQEHSNQPQHF. Full variable domain (remainder filled in from reference TRBV2 and TRBJ1-5): EPEVTQTPSHQVTQMGQEVILRCVPISNHLYFYWYRQILGQKVEFLVSFYNNEISEKSEIFDDQFSVERPDGSNFTLKIRSTKLEDSAMYFCATNRQEHSNQPQHFGDGTRLSIL.